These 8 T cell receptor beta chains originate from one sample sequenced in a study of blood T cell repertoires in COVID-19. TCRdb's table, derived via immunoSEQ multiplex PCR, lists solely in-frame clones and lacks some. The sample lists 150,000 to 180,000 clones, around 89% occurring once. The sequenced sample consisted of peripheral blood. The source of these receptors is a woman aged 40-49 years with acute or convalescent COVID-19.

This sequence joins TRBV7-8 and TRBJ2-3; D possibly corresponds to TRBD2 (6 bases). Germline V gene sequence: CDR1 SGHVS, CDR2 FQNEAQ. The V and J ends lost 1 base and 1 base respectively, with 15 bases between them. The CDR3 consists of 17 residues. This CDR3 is CASSLDPTGVGTDTQYF. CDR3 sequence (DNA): TGTGCCAGCAGCTTAGACCCTACGGGAGTGGGCACAGATACGCAGTATTTT.

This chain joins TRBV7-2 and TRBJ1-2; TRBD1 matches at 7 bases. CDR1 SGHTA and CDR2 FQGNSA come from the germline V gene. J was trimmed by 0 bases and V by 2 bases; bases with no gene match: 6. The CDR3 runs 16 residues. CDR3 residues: CASSLMGTAANYGYTF. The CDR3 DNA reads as TGTGCCAGCAGCTTAATGGGGACAGCTGCTAACTATGGCTACACCTTC. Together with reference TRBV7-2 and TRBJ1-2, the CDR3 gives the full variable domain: GAGVSQSPSNKVTEKGKDVELRCDPISGHTALYWYRQSLGQGLEFLIYFQGNSAPDKSGLPSDRFSAERTGGSVSTLTIQRTQQEDSAVYLCASSLMGTAANYGYTFGSGTRLTVV.

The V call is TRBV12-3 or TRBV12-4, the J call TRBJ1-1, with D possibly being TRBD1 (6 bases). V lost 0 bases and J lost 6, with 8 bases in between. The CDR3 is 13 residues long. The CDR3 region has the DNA TGTGCCAGCAGTTTAGCCCAGGGGTCTGAAGCTTTCTTT. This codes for CASSLAQGSEAFF.

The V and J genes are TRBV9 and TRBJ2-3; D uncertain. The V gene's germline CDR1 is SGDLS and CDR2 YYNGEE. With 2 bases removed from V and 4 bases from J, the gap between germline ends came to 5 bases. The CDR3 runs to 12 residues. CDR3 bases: TGTGCCAGCAGCGTCTTCGCAGATACGCAGTATTTT. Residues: CASSVFADTQYF. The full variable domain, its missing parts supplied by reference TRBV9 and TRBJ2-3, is DSGVTQTPKHLITATGQRVTLRCSPRSGDLSVYWYQQSLDQGLQFLIQYYNGEERAKGNILERFSAQQFPDLHSELNLSSLELGDSALYFCASSVFADTQYFGPGTRLTVL.

The CDR3 spells CASSQSASGTADEQYF. As DNA, the CDR3 is TGTGCCAGCAGCCAATCCGCTAGCGGGACAGCGGACGAGCAGTACTTC. J is TRBJ2-7 and V is TRBV4-2; 9 positions match TRBD2. From germline, CDR1 is LGHNA and CDR2 YNFKEQ. The CDR3 is 16 residues long. V lost 2 bases to trimming and J lost 5 bases; unmatched junction nucleotides: 10.

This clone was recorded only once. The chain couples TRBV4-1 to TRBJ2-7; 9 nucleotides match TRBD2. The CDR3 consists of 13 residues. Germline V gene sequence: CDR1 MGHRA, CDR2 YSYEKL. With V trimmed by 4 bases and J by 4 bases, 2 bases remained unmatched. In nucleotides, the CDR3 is TGCGCCAGCAGCCCCGGACTAGCGTACGAGCAGTACTTC. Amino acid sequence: CASSPGLAYEQYF.

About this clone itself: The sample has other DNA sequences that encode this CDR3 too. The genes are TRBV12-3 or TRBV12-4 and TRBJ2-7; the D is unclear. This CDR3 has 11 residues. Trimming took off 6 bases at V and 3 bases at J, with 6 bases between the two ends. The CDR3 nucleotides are TGTGCCAGCAGCTCCTACTACGAGCAGTACTTC. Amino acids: CASSSYYEQYF.

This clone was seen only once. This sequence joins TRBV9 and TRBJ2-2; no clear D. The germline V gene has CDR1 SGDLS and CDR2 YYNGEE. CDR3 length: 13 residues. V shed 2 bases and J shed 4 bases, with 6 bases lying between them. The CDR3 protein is CASSVRVTGELFF. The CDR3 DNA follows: TGTGCCAGCAGCGTTAGAGTCACCGGGGAGCTGTTTTTT.